This T cell receptor (beta chain) was sequenced during a study of shared clonotypes between healthy human individuals. Regarding the study as a whole: Donors were few, which limited the genetic and exposure-history diversity represented.

For each subset, genomic DNA was distributed in equal portions over several immunoSEQ plates. Sequenced by immunoSEQ multiplex PCR; TCRdb stores in-frame clones only, minus some. The sample has hundreds of thousands of clones; around 79% are singletons. Healthy HIV-negative adults without recent acute infections or vaccinations served as donors. Donors, without exception, were Caucasian adults residing in Nashville, Tennessee. The CDR3 runs 13 residues. Germline-derived CDR1 and CDR2 are SQVTM and ANQGSEA. The V segment lost 7 bases and the J segment 4 bases; nucleotides outside the gene matches: 8. On this clone itself: The antigen remains undetermined.

Source material: PBMCs. V usage is TRBV29-1 and J usage is TRBJ2-7, with 9 bases that match TRBD1. The receptor comes from a woman aged 40 to 55 in good health. Some clones in this sample may be carry-over from other donors' samples. CDR3 sequence: CSAEGQGPYEQYF. The CDR3 DNA sequence: TGCAGCGCTGAGGGACAGGGACCTTACGAGCAGTACTTC.